The sequence of this T cell receptor beta chain was determined in a study of T cell clones after liver transplantation (dated by TCRdb to between 2018 and 2021). Regarding the research as a whole: ITN030ST, the source of the samples, was a randomized trial that attempted immunosuppression withdrawal within 2 years of liver transplantation. Of the eight recipients, a few were HCV-positive, while the remaining recipients had been transplanted for non-autoimmune, non-viral indications. The studied cohort comprised 8 liver transplant recipients, 3 classified as tolerant and 5 as non-tolerant. Until randomization at 12-24 months post-transplant, subjects were given standard immunosuppression, with no induction therapy. Tolerance meant complete immunosuppression withdrawal for at least one year without liver enzymes rising beyond twice the upper limit of normal. As an antigen-independent comparator for donor-reactive sequences, third party-reactive TCRbeta sequences were also identified from pre-transplant MLRs. Blood samples were taken pre-transplant, pre-randomization before withdrawal, and post-randomization after full withdrawal or failed withdrawal. Donor-reactive T cell clones were identified by TCRbeta sequencing after a pre-transplant mixed lymphocyte reaction and then tracked in post-transplant blood. The investigation overall reported the following: A significant post-transplant decrease in circulating donor-reactive CD4 TCRbeta sequences was observed in most of the 8 subjects, irrespective of tolerance or HCV status. Low numbers of available donor cells limited the measurable donor-reactive repertoire in a couple of subjects. The decline in donor-reactive sequences exceeded the decline in third party-reactive sequences, suggesting partial antigen-specific deletion that was unrelated to withdrawal success. When repertoire turnover was accounted for, significantly reduced detection of donor-reactive sequences was found in 7 of 8 subjects for CD4 and in 8 of 8 subjects for CD8. Because no allograft tissue specimens were available, donor-reactive T cells may have migrated into the graft instead of being deleted. The conclusions were preliminary, being limited by small, heterogeneous patient numbers and by non-standardized post-transplant time points.

Frozen genomic DNA underwent high-throughput TCRbeta CDR3 sequencing by immunoSEQ, including PCR amplification, mapping, bias correction and internal controls. The authors' analysis ran thus. Only productive rearrangements were retained, and each unique TCRbeta sequence was defined by its CDR3 nucleotide sequence together with its V and J gene. For a sequence to be called donor-reactive, it needed a frequency of at least 0.01% and at least 5-fold expansion in CFSE-low cells compared with unstimulated pre-transplant cells. Minimum frequency thresholds were set for each subject on the basis of the unstimulated sample with the lowest template count, so that a detection power of at least 90% was ensured. Jensen-Shannon divergence between the top 1000 TCRbeta sequences after and before transplant was used to measure repertoire turnover. Two-sided Fisher's exact tests were used to test for changes in the detection of donor-reactive sequences. Sourced from immuneACCESS, this table was stored by TCRdb with only in-frame sequences that have V and J called. A share of the clones is absent; for the studies checked, an unresolved V gene accounts for under half, and the remainder has no known explanation. V and J calls and clone size are those listed in that table; D and trimming were worked out from the DNA. For this sample the table gives about 51,000 clones, of which roughly 90% were detected only once. The top ten hold approximately 14% of the sample.

The germline V gene provides CDR1 MDHEN and CDR2 SYDVKM. Relative to germline, V is 6 bases shorter and J is 0 bases shorter, with 15 bases between their ends. The CDR3 runs 16 residues from the cysteine to the phenylalanine. Kept here is only the CDR3 DNA, which spans 48 bases and is read in frame from base 1. About this clone: Its target antigen remains unknown. The input lacks base qualities; no much larger clone sits a single base away.

Thawed unstimulated PBMCs were stained for CD3, CD4 and CD8 and FACS-sorted into CD3+CD4+ and CD3+CD8+ populations. Each of the 8 studied subjects was randomized to immunosuppression withdrawal. Genomic DNA was isolated with the Qiagen DNeasy Blood and Tissue Kit. The sequencing here drew on CD8+ T cells from blood, taken 12 months after liver transplant. The clonotype was recovered from a human patient who received a liver transplant. After a transplant, certain T cells may trace back to the graft donor. Here the chain combines TRBV28 and TRBJ1-3; the D gene cannot be named for sure. CDR3 protein: CASSSSSLSSGNTIYF. The nucleotides read TGTGCCAGCAGCTCCAGTAGTCTAAGCTCTGGAAACACCATATATTTT.